Following are 32 T cell receptor beta chains from one sample sequenced in a study of blood T cell repertoires in COVID-19. This table comes from immunoSEQ multiplex PCR, and its TCRdb copy is limited to in-frame clones, with some not included. This sample has 130,000 to 150,000 clones; roughly 88% occur once, and the top ten carry 0.95% to 1.5%. Sequences were obtained from PBMCs or T cells enriched from blood (not recorded which). The receptors come from a woman aged 25 to 39 with acute COVID-19.

This clone was seen only once. The gene calls are TRBV14 and TRBJ2-1; TRBD2 matches at 14 bases. Germline V gene sequence: CDR1 SGHDN, CDR2 FVKESK. J gave up 5 bases and V 1 base, and 4 bases lay outside the gene matches. This CDR3 is 17 amino acids long. CDR3 in amino acids: CASSQAWTSGRNNEQFF. The CDR3 bases are TGTGCCAGCAGCCAAGCATGGACTAGCGGGAGGAACAATGAGCAGTTCTTC.

This chain connects TRBV15 to TRBJ2-1; the D gene is possibly TRBD2 (5 bases). V was clipped by 0 bases and J by 9 bases, with 15 bases between them. CDR3 length: 15 amino acids. Germline-derived CDR1 and CDR2 are LNHNV and YYDKDF (reference sequence). The chain's CDR3 is CATSRDSTSKAEQFF. CDR3 DNA sequence: TGTGCCACCAGCAGAGATTCCACTAGTAAAGCTGAGCAGTTCTTC.

This sequence joins TRBV5-6 and TRBJ1-5; weak D call: TRBD1 (5 bases). The germline gives CDR1 SGHDT, CDR2 YYEEEE. The V end lost 1 base, the J end lost 0 bases, and 14 bases lay between the germline ends. This CDR3 is 17 amino acids long. The CDR3 DNA reads as TGTGCCAGCAGCTTGTTTCAGGGAGGGAATAGCAATCAGCCCCAGCATTTT. It is translated as CASSLFQGGNSNQPQHF.

DNA for the CDR3: TGTGCCAGCAAGGGGAGGTTCCAAGAGACCCAGTACTTC. The encoded protein is CASKGRFQETQYF. The chain employs TRBV12-3 or TRBV12-4 and TRBJ2-5, with TRBD2 as a possible D gene (6 bases). Between the trimmed V and J ends, which lost 7 bases and 1 base, there was a span of 10 bases. The CDR3 is 13 residues long.

The J gene is TRBJ2-7, the V gene TRBV5-6, with D perhaps TRBD1 (6 bases). The CDR3 has 14 amino acids. The germline V gene has CDR1 SGHDT and CDR2 YYEEEE. Trimming shortened V by 4 bases and J by 0 bases, and 11 bases separated the two germline ends. The CDR3 bases are TGTGCCAGCAGCGTATTGGACAGCTCCTACGAGCAGTACTTC. Its protein product is CASSVLDSSYEQYF.

This clone was counted between two and nine times. V usage is TRBV30 and J usage is TRBJ2-7, with no clear D. Germline loops: CDR1 GTSNPN, CDR2 SVGIG (reference sequence). This CDR3 comprises 14 residues. Trimming left V 0 bases short and J 1 base short, with 10 bases between. CDR3 nucleotide sequence: TGTGCCTGGAGTGTACGTACAGTGTCCTACGAGCAGTACTTC. This translates into CAWSVRTVSYEQYF.

The gene calls are TRBV9 and TRBJ1-3, with D unresolved. With 0 bases removed from V and 0 bases from J, the gap between germline ends came to 7 bases. The CDR3 length is 15 residues. The germline V gene has CDR1 SGDLS and CDR2 YYNGEE. CDR3: CASSVGVSSGNTIYF. In nucleotides, the CDR3 is TGTGCCAGCAGCGTAGGCGTGAGCTCTGGAAACACCATATATTTT. Combining the CDR3 with reference TRBV9 and TRBJ1-3 gives the whole variable domain DSGVTQTPKHLITATGQRVTLRCSPRSGDLSVYWYQQSLDQGLQFLIQYYNGEERAKGNILERFSAQQFPDLHSELNLSSLELGDSALYFCASSVGVSSGNTIYFGEGSWLTVV.

The gene calls are TRBV5-1 and TRBJ2-7, with 9 positions matching TRBD2. There are 16 residues in the CDR3. J gave up 2 bases and V 0 bases, and 6 bases lay outside the gene matches. Germline assignment: CDR1 SGHRS and CDR2 YFSETQ. The CDR3 DNA follows: TGCGCCAGCAGCTTGGGTTCGACTAGCGGTACCTACGAGCAGTACTTC. This sequence encodes CASSLGSTSGTYEQYF.

The rearrangement links TRBV7-9 to TRBJ1-4, with 10 bases matching TRBD1. Trimming cost V 1 base and J 7 bases; bases outside gene matches: 3. The CDR3 totals 15 residues. Germline assignment: CDR1 SEHNR and CDR2 FQNEAQ (reference sequence). The CDR3 nucleotides read TGTGCCAGCAGCTTAGGTGACAGGGGGCTTGAAAAACTGTTTTTT. It translates to CASSLGDRGLEKLFF.

This rearrangement joins TRBV28 to TRBJ1-4; D uncertain. The germline CDR1 and CDR2 sequences are MDHEN and SYDVKM. V lost 5 bases and J lost 7, with 14 bases in between. This CDR3 is 14 amino acids long. The CDR3 loop is CASSSPGGREKLFF. The DNA for the CDR3 is TGTGCCAGCAGTAGCCCGGGAGGTCGTGAAAAACTGTTTTTT.

The chain recombines TRBV6-5 with TRBJ2-7; TRBD2 agrees at 7 bases. CDR3 length: 13 residues. CDR1 is MNHEY, CDR2 SVGAGI, per germline. V shed 7 bases, J shed 2 bases, and the junction held 5 bases outside the gene matches. The CDR3 DNA is TGTGCCAGCATGCGGGAGAGAACCTACGAGCAGTACTTC. Its translation is CASMRERTYEQYF.

V gene TRBV30 combines with J gene TRBJ2-3; maybe TRBD2 (6 bases). Germline CDR1 GTSNPN, CDR2 SVGIG (reference sequence). The CDR3 covers 15 residues. The V end lost 3 bases, the J end lost 0 bases, and 13 bases lay between the germline ends. The CDR3 is CAWRGGLHSTDTQYF. As DNA, the CDR3 is TGTGCCTGGAGGGGAGGACTTCATAGCACAGATACGCAGTATTTT.

The J gene is TRBJ2-3, the V gene TRBV7-4, with 9 nucleotides matching TRBD1. Germline V CDR1 and CDR2: SGHVT, SQSDAQ. J gave up 0 bases and V 5 bases, and 15 bases lay outside the gene matches. This CDR3 has 19 amino acids. DNA of the CDR3: TGTGCCAGCAGCCAACGGACGGGACAGGGCGTTACTAGCACAGATACGCAGTATTTT. Its translation: CASSQRTGQGVTSTDTQYF.

The V gene is TRBV6-6, the J gene TRBJ1-1, with TRBD1 identical over 8 bases. V shed 4 bases and J 4 bases; nucleotides not matched to a gene: 5. The CDR3 length is 14 residues. Germline V CDR1 and CDR2: MNHNY, SVGAGI (reference sequence). This CDR3 reads CASSFTGQATEAFF. CDR3 coding DNA: TGTGCCAGCAGTTTTACGGGACAGGCCACTGAAGCTTTCTTT.

The count of this clone is one. V usage is TRBV18 and J usage is TRBJ1-4, with TRBD1 as a possible D gene (5 bases). Germline lookup yields CDR1 KGHSH and CDR2 LQKENI. The CDR3 totals 14 residues. Trimming shortened V by 6 bases and J by 5 bases, and 13 bases separated the two germline ends. The CDR3 DNA reads as TGTGCCAGCTCGGCAGGGCGGCAGAATGAAAAACTGTTTTTT. Translated: CASSAGRQNEKLFF.

The chain links TRBV2 to TRBJ1-1; D is undetermined. Germline CDR1 is SNHLY and CDR2 is FYNNEI. With 9 bases removed from V and 1 base from J, the gap between germline ends came to 12 bases. The CDR3 loop spans 13 amino acids. Here the CDR3 reads CARSLGANTEAFF. In nucleotides, the CDR3 is TGTGCCAGGTCGTTGGGAGCGAACACTGAAGCTTTCTTT.

The chain couples TRBV2 to TRBJ2-1, with 7 bases identical to TRBD2. Germline values: CDR1 SNHLY, CDR2 FYNNEI. This CDR3 region has 14 residues. The junction had 2 bases not matched to a gene; V was cut back by 3 bases and J by 3 bases. The CDR3 is CASSDAGVYNEQFF. The DNA of the CDR3 is TGTGCCAGCAGTGACGCGGGAGTCTACAATGAGCAGTTCTTC.

This clone showed up just once. This chain's CDR3 is CASRAGTGNYEQYF. In DNA, the CDR3 is TGTGCCAGTAGAGCCGGGACAGGGAACTACGAGCAGTACTTC. The rearrangement uses TRBV19 and TRBJ2-7, with 9 bases that match TRBD1. In germline, CDR1 is LNHDA, CDR2 SQIVND (reference sequence). J was trimmed by 3 bases and V by 6 bases; bases with no gene match: 6. The CDR3 is 14 amino acids.

The chain's CDR3 is CASRLQGSGGEQFF. The DNA of the CDR3 is TGTGCCAGCAGGCTACAGGGGTCCGGGGGTGAGCAGTTCTTC. The rearrangement links TRBV6-5 to TRBJ2-1; TRBD1 might be the D (7 bases). This CDR3 has 14 amino acids. V was pared by 6 bases and J by 9 bases, with 18 bases between. Germline loops: CDR1 MNHEY, CDR2 SVGAGI.

The V and J genes are TRBV18 and TRBJ1-1; a weak D match, TRBD1 (6 bases). Trimming removed 6 bases at V and 2 bases at J, with 10 bases between. Germline V gene sequence: CDR1 KGHSH, CDR2 LQKENI. The CDR3 loop spans 13 amino acids. The CDR3, as DNA: TGTGCCAGCTCTGGACAGACCAACACTGAAGCTTTCTTT. Encoded protein: CASSGQTNTEAFF.

The chain recombines TRBV9 with TRBJ2-3; maybe TRBD2 (6 bases). CDR3 length: 16 residues. The V end was cut by 0 bases, the J end by 0 bases, with 11 bases between. CDR1 is SGDLS and CDR2 is YYNGEE in the germline V gene. CDR3 region: CASSVGVADSTDTQYF. CDR3 DNA sequence: TGTGCCAGCAGCGTAGGAGTAGCGGATAGCACAGATACGCAGTATTTT.

This clone was recorded only once. V and J are TRBV3-1 (or the pseudogene TRBV3-2) and TRBJ2-1; 12 bases match TRBD2. This CDR3 has 17 amino acids. Trimming took 3 bases from V and 2 from J; bases not matched to a gene: 5. The germline gives CDR1 LGHDT, CDR2 YNNKEL (reference sequence). The CDR3: CASSQRLAGVTYNEQFF. The CDR3, as DNA: TGTGCCAGCAGCCAGAGACTAGCGGGAGTCACCTACAATGAGCAGTTCTTC.

This clone was observed a single time. The chain couples TRBV20-1 to TRBJ2-7; maybe TRBD1 (5 bases). Germline CDR1 DFQATT, CDR2 SNEGSKA (reference sequence). The CDR3 runs to 13 residues. Trimming pared 3 bases from V and 3 bases from J, leaving 12 bases between. The CDR3 region has the DNA TGCAGTGCTAGTCAGGGTCTGAACTACGAGCAGTACTTC. Residues: CSASQGLNYEQYF.

CDR3 sequence (DNA): TGTGCCTGGGGACAGGGAAATAATTCACCCCTCCACTTT. Its protein product is CAWGQGNNSPLHF. The chain recombines TRBV30 with TRBJ1-6, with 8 bases aligning to TRBD1. V lost 5 bases, J lost 5 bases, and 2 bases stayed unmatched. CDR3 size: 13 residues. CDR1 GTSNPN and CDR2 SVGIG come from the germline V gene (reference sequence).

This chain joins TRBV6-2 or TRBV6-3 and TRBJ1-2, with 7 bases aligning to TRBD1. Looked up from germline, CDR1 is MNHEY and CDR2 is SVGEGT. CDR3 length: 15 residues. V shed 0 bases, J shed 4 bases, and the junction held 5 bases outside the gene matches. Here the CDR3 DNA reads TGTGCCAGCAGTTACTCCGAGACAGGGTTCTATGGCTACACCTTC. It yields the protein CASSYSETGFYGYTF.

This chain links TRBV25-1 with TRBJ1-2; maybe TRBD1 (6 bases). V was pared by 2 bases and J by 8 bases, with 12 bases between. The CDR3 is made up of 13 amino acids. Germline V gives CDR1 MGHDK, CDR2 SYGVNS. The CDR3 DNA reads as TGTGCCAGCAGTGAACTCAGGGGTTTGGGCTACACCTTC. This translates into CASSELRGLGYTF.

The chain recombines TRBV19 with TRBJ2-1, with D possibly TRBD2 on 6 matching bases. This CDR3 has 16 amino acids. The germline V gene has CDR1 LNHDA and CDR2 SQIVND (reference sequence). V was clipped by 1 base and J by 7 bases, with 17 bases between them. CDR3 loop: CASSIGGDFYANEQFF. DNA for the CDR3: TGTGCCAGTAGTATAGGGGGGGACTTTTACGCAAATGAGCAGTTCTTC.

The CDR3 region is CASSRQNTEAFF. As DNA, the CDR3 is TGTGCCAGCAGCCGACAGAACACTGAAGCTTTCTTT. The rearrangement links TRBV7-2 to TRBJ1-1; no definite D call. Germline CDR1 SGHTA, CDR2 FQGNSA. V was trimmed by 5 bases and J by 1 base, leaving 5 bases between them. The CDR3 runs 12 residues.

The V call is TRBV6-4, the J call TRBJ2-1, with D tentatively TRBD2 (6 bases). Germline lookup yields CDR1 MRHNA and CDR2 SNTAGT. V lost 4 bases and J 8 bases, leaving 21 bases between the germline ends. The CDR3 spans 16 residues. The DNA of the CDR3 is TGTGCCAGCAGTGCGAGGGTAAGCGGGCTTAGCGATGAGCAGTTCTTC. Amino acid sequence: CASSARVSGLSDEQFF.

This clone is medium-sized within its sample. The V call is TRBV5-4, the J call TRBJ2-7; TRBD1 aligns across 10 bases. The CDR3 is 14 amino acids. J was trimmed by 6 bases and V by 3 bases; bases with no gene match: 6. Germline V CDR1 and CDR2: SGHNT, YYREEE (reference sequence). The CDR3 protein is CASSSDRGQSEQYF. CDR3 DNA: TGTGCCAGCAGCTCCGACAGGGGGCAAAGCGAGCAGTACTTC.

The rearrangement links TRBV7-8 to TRBJ2-3, with 9 nucleotides matching TRBD2. The germline V gene has CDR1 SGHVS and CDR2 FQNEAQ. V shed 3 bases and J 4 bases; nucleotides not matched to a gene: 17. The CDR3 totals 19 residues. CDR3 sequence (DNA): TGTGCCAGCAGCTTCCCCGAAGCAAACCTAGCGGGAAGAGCAGATACGCAGTATTTT. It encodes CASSFPEANLAGRADTQYF.

The rearrangement joins TRBV5-1 to TRBJ2-5; TRBD1 aligns across 10 bases. This CDR3 is 14 amino acids long. Germline lookup yields CDR1 SGHRS and CDR2 YFSETQ. V shed 3 bases and J 5 bases; nucleotides not matched to a gene: 4. CDR3 loop: CASSSDRGRETQYF. The CDR3 coding sequence is TGCGCCAGCAGCTCGGACAGGGGGAGGGAGACCCAGTACTTC.